This section outlines one TCR beta chain sequence together with its context. Source study methods: Amplification of reference gene primers provided the estimated nucleated cell counts. Generated by immunoSEQ multiplex PCR, the TCRdb table keeps only in-frame clones and is missing some. D and trimming come from the DNA, and the V and J calls and clone size come from that table. The profile covers 150,000 to 200,000 clones, with approximately 86% appearing a single time and around 3.3% taken by the ten largest. The data belong to a study of blood T cell repertoires in COVID-19. Study as a whole: The United States, Italy and Spain provided the acute and convalescent COVID-19 samples. T cells, B-cell-depleted T cells, or PBMCs supplied cDNA or gDNA.

The germline CDR1 and CDR2 sequences are ENHRY and SYGVKD. The CDR3 totals 14 residues. The ends were cut back, 6 bases at V and 0 bases at J, with 11 bases in the middle. Sequencing used peripheral blood. The chain links TRBV10-3 to TRBJ1-2; no clear D. This TCR was sampled from a man in his sixties or seventies with acute or convalescent COVID-19. In DNA, the CDR3 is TGTGCCATCAGCCGAGGGCTGTCTAACTATGGCTACACCTTC. It encodes CAISRGLSNYGYTF.